This record looks at one TCR beta chain sequence and its context. The data derive from a study of blood T cell repertoires in COVID-19. Study information: Specimens from acute and convalescent COVID-19 originated in the United States, Italy and Spain. T cells, B-cell-depleted T cells, or PBMCs supplied cDNA or gDNA.

Per the study methods: Amplification with reference gene primers provided the estimates of nucleated cell counts. Some clones are missing from TCRdb's copy, which holds only in-frame ones; the method was immunoSEQ multiplex PCR. D and trimming were read from the DNA, whereas the V and J calls and clone size are those reported in that table. The repertoire consists of 360,000 or so clones, with nearly 90% occurring once and the leading ten covering around 7%. The CDR3 totals 14 residues. With 6 bases removed from V and 1 base from J, the gap between germline ends came to 13 bases. CDR1 MDHEN and CDR2 SYDVKM come from the germline V gene.

Material: peripheral blood. This chain uses TRBV28 with TRBJ2-7; unclear D gene. The clonotype originates from a man in his late teens or twenties with active or convalescent COVID-19. In DNA form, the CDR3 reads TGTGCCAGCAGCCCTGGCGGCAGATCCTACGAGCAGTACTTC. Protein product: CASSPGGRSYEQYF. Using reference TRBV28 and TRBJ2-7 for the parts outside the CDR3, the full variable domain is DVKVTQSSRYLVKRTGEKVFLECVQDMDHENMFWYRQDPGLGLRLIYFSYDVKMKEKGDIPEGYSVSREKKERFSLILESASTNQTSMYLCASSPGGRSYEQYFGPGTRLTVT.